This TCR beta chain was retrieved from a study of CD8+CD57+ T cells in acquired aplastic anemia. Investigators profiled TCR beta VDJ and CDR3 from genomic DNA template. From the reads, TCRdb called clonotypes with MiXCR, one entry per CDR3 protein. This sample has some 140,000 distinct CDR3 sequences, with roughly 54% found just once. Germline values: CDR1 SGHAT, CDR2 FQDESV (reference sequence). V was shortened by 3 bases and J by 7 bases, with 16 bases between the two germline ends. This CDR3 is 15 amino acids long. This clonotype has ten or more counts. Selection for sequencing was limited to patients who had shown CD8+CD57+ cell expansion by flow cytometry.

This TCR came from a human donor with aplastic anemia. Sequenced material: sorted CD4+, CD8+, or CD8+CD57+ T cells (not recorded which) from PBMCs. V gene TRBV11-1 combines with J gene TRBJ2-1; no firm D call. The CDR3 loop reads CASSFLDALSNEQFF. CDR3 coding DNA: TGTGCCAGCAGCTTTTTAGATGCCTTGAGTAATGAGCAGTTCTTC.